The clone carrying this T cell receptor beta chain was recorded at least ten times. As yet, its antigen is unknown. This sample stems from a study of metastatic and nonmetastatic thyroid tumors. Study results and caveats: As reported, TCR beta diversity in blood and tumor was significantly higher in malignant thyroid tumors than in benign nodules.

Each patient went into thyroid surgery without having received any treatment. Trimming stripped 0 bases from V and 0 bases from J, with 3 bases between. Germline V gene data show CDR1 as SGDLS and CDR2 as YYNGEE. The CDR3 is made up of 14 amino acids. In the original analysis: Variation in CDR3 across clinicopathological groups served as the basis for constructing a distant-metastasis classifier in papillary thyroid cancer. TCRdb re-processed the PCR reads through MiXCR. Here the V and J calls rest on TCRdb's processing, not on the authors' analysis. The table shows tens of thousands of clones, with about 17% occurring only once.

The rearrangement links TRBV9 to TRBJ2-2; D uncertain. Sequencing used blood. The receptor was derived from a male donor with papillary thyroid cancer or a benign thyroid nodule (not recorded which). Some clones in this sample may be carry-over from other donors' samples. CDR3 loop: CASSVVSNTGELFF. The CDR3 DNA follows: TGTGCCAGCAGCGTAGTATCGAACACCGGGGAGCTGTTTTTT.